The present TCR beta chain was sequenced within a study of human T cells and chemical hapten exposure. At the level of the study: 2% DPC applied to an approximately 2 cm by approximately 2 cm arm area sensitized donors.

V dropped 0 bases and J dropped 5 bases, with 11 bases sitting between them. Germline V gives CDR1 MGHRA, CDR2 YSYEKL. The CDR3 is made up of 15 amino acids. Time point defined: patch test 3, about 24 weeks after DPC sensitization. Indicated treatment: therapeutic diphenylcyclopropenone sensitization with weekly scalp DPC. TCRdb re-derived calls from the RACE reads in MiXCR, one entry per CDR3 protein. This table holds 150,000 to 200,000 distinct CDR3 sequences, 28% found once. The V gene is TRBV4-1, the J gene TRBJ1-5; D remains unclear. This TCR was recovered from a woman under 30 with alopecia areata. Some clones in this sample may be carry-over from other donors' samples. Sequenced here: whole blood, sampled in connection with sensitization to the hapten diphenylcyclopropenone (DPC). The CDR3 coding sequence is TGCGCCAGCAGCCAAGATACCTCGGGGTATCAGCCCCAGCATTTT. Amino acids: CASSQDTSGYQPQHF.